This T cell receptor beta chain came from a study of blood T cell repertoires in COVID-19. Study information: COVID-19 samples from acute and convalescent phases originated in the United States, Italy and Spain. T cells, B-cell-depleted T cells, or PBMCs supplied cDNA or gDNA.

Per the study methods: It was from reference gene primer amplification that nucleated cell counts were estimated. Clones were sequenced by immunoSEQ multiplex PCR, and TCRdb holds only the in-frame ones, with some missing. That table furnishes V, J and clone size, whereas the DNA furnished D and trimming. The profile covers about 150,000 clones, with around 83% appearing a single time and roughly 8.9% taken by the ten largest. The CDR3 is 14 residues long. Trimming cost V 5 bases and J 6 bases, with 16 bases left between them. The germline gives CDR1 SGHVS, CDR2 FQNEAQ. The source is a woman between 50 and 59 years old with acute or convalescent COVID-19. Sequenced: peripheral blood. The rearrangement joins TRBV7-8 to TRBJ2-5; D possibly corresponds to TRBD1 (6 bases). The CDR3 here is CASSLQGFAQTQYF. Written as DNA, the CDR3 is TGTGCCAGCAGCCTACAGGGCTTTGCTCAGACCCAGTACTTC.